The 6 T cell receptor beta chains below were found in one sample sequenced in a study of tumor and adjacent non-tumor tissue in lung cancer. The template was RNA from unsorted bulk tissue. Distant lung tissue was collected more than 3 cm away from the tumor edge. TCRbeta libraries were built with three rounds of nested PCR, modified from ARM-PCR. TCRdb reprocessed the multiplex PCR reads with MiXCR, giving one entry per CDR3 protein. Of 90,000 to 120,000 distinct CDR3 sequences listed, roughly 60% are singletons. Sequencing was performed on distant non-tumor lung tissue. The origin of the receptors is a man aged 30 to 45 with non-small cell lung cancer.

In regard to this clonotype: This may be a read error: a much more frequent sequence differs by one nucleotide. The chain is built from TRBV4-1 and TRBJ1-3; D ambiguous. The germline CDR1 and CDR2 sequences are MGHRA and YSYEKL. This CDR3 is 15 amino acids long. CDR3 nucleotides: TGCGCCAGCAGCCAACAACCGCAAACTGGAAACACCATGTATTTT. It specifies CASSQQPQTGNTMYF.

The V call is TRBV7-8, the J call TRBJ2-3; TRBD2 aligns across 7 bases. Germline-derived CDR1 and CDR2 are SGHVS and FQNEAQ. The CDR3 covers 17 residues. V dropped 1 base and J dropped 1; count of bases not matched to a gene: 8. Here the CDR3 reads CASSLDLGGVGTDTQYF. The CDR3 nucleotides are TGTGCCAGCAGCTTAGATTTGGGGGGGGTCGGCACAGATACGCAGTATTTT.

Remarks on this clonotype: The CDR3 does not close with the conserved phenylalanine or tryptophan, likely indicating a read error. The rearrangement uses TRBV6-2 or TRBV6-3 and TRBJ1-6, with 10 nucleotides matching TRBD1. Germline-derived CDR1 and CDR2 are MNHEY and SVGEGT. The CDR3 consists of 15 residues. This chain's CDR3 is CVSIHPGQGRSPLHL. The CDR3 bases are TGTGTCAGCATTCACCCGGGACAGGGGAGGTCACCCCTCCACCTT.

Regarding this clonotype: Compared with germline, one end of the junction differs, possibly owing to a read error. This rearrangement joins TRBV5-5 to TRBJ1-6; no definite D call. The CDR3 has 17 amino acids. Germline CDR1 SGHKS, CDR2 YYEKEE (reference sequence). CDR3: CASSLMSRSSYNSPLHF. CDR3 DNA sequence: TGTGCTAGCAGCTTGATGTCGAGAAGCTCCTATAATTCACCCCTCCACTTT.

This rearrangement joins TRBV29-1 to TRBJ2-1; 13 bases map to TRBD2. Losses at the gene ends were 6 bases for V and 16 bases for J; bases not matched to a gene: 18. CDR3 length: 15 amino acids. Per the germline V gene, CDR1 is SQVTM and CDR2 is ANQGSEA. CDR3 nucleotide sequence: TGCAGCGTGGGACTAGCGGGGTACTCCTACAGTGAGTACTTCTTC. This codes for CSVGLAGYSYSEYFF.

There are a few counts of this clonotype. One base away lies a much larger clone, so this may be a sequencing read error. This chain joins TRBV10-3 and TRBJ2-7; D possibly corresponds to TRBD2 (6 bases). This CDR3 has 12 residues. Per the germline V gene, CDR1 is ENHRY and CDR2 is SYGVKD. The CDR3 bases are TGTGCCACTCGGGGACTCGGTGGAGAGCAGTGCTTC. Amino acids: CATRGLGGEQCF.